The 19 T cell receptor beta chains below were found in one sample sequenced in a study of cytomegalovirus exposure and HLA in healthy donors. The primer mix had 60 Vbeta and 13 Jbeta primers. Clones were read by immunoSEQ multiplex PCR, and TCRdb kept only the in-frame ones, dropping some. This repertoire comprises approximately 140,000 clones; its ten largest clones make up around 1.5%. Sequencing was done on a sample of PBMCs. These receptors were obtained from a woman aged 45-59 years in good health and CMV-seronegative.

The V call is TRBV5-1, the J call TRBJ1-4; TRBD1 matches 8 bases. The germline V gene encodes CDR1 SGHRS and CDR2 YFSETQ. The V gene end was trimmed by 4 bases and the J gene end by 6 bases; junction bases not matched to a gene: 8. This CDR3 is built from 15 residues. The CDR3 DNA is TGCGCCAGCAGCCATCTGACAGGGGAGGATGAAAAACTGTTTTTT. Translation gives CASSHLTGEDEKLFF.

The DNA for the CDR3 is TGTGCCAGCAGCTCATACGGGACTAGCGGACACAATGAGCAGTTCTTC. Translation: CASSSYGTSGHNEQFF. This chain links TRBV7-2 with TRBJ2-1; 11 bases agree with TRBD2. The V and J ends lost 4 bases and 5 bases, in that order; junction bases with no gene match: 7. The CDR3 has 16 residues. Germline V gene lookup returns CDR1 SGHTA and CDR2 FQGNSA.

The V and J genes are TRBV29-1 and TRBJ2-3; TRBD2 matches at 11 bases. The V and J ends lost 4 bases and 4 bases, in that order; junction bases with no gene match: 1. CDR3 length: 13 amino acids. Looked up from germline, CDR1 is SQVTM and CDR2 is ANQGSEA. CDR3 amino acids: CSVVLAGADTQYF. The CDR3 coding sequence is TGCAGCGTTGTACTAGCGGGAGCAGATACGCAGTATTTT.

The chain is built from TRBV6-1 and TRBJ2-1; TRBD2 matches 7 bases. The J segment lost 4 bases and the V segment lost 6 bases, leaving 6 bases of the junction unmatched. The germline V gene encodes CDR1 MNHNS and CDR2 SASEGT. This CDR3 is 14 amino acids long. The CDR3 sequence is CASRSGDHYNEQFF. The DNA of the CDR3 is TGTGCCAGCAGAAGCGGGGACCATTACAATGAGCAGTTCTTC.

The rearrangement links TRBV30 to TRBJ2-3, with 8 bases identical to TRBD2. This CDR3 is 14 amino acids long. The trim removed 7 bases at V and 0 bases at J, leaving 6 bases unmatched. Germline loops: CDR1 GTSNPN, CDR2 SVGIG (reference sequence). The CDR3 region has the DNA TGTGCCTTCCCTAGCGGGCATAGCACAGATACGCAGTATTTT. Encoded protein: CAFPSGHSTDTQYF.

The J gene is TRBJ1-1, the V gene TRBV4-1; D remains ambiguous. CDR1 is MGHRA, CDR2 YSYEKL, per germline. The CDR3 extends over 15 amino acids. Between the trimmed V and J ends, which lost 2 bases and 5 bases, there was a span of 15 bases. For the CDR3, the DNA is TGCGCCAGCAGCCAAACAACCGGGAGTTGGACTGAAGCTTTCTTT. This codes for CASSQTTGSWTEAFF.

The CDR3 DNA is TGTGCCAGCAGGACAGGGGTGGGGGAGCAGTACTTC. Translating gives CASRTGVGEQYF. The chain uses TRBV6-6 and TRBJ2-7; 8 bases fit TRBD1. Germline-derived CDR1 and CDR2 are MNHNY and SVGAGI (reference sequence). The CDR3 is 12 amino acids. The junction had 5 bases not matched to a gene; V was cut back by 6 bases and J by 7 bases.

The rearrangement uses TRBV19 and TRBJ1-2; the match to TRBD1 covers 10 bases. With V trimmed by 3 bases and J by 5 bases, 6 bases remained unmatched. This CDR3 is built from 15 residues. Germline lookup yields CDR1 LNHDA and CDR2 SQIVND (reference sequence). The CDR3 DNA follows: TGTGCCAGTAGTATGACAGGGGGCGCGGGATATGGCTACACCTTC. Translated: CASSMTGGAGYGYTF.

V and J are TRBV19 and TRBJ1-4; D gene unclear. Germline CDR1 is LNHDA and CDR2 is SQIVND (reference sequence). V lost 2 bases and J 3 bases, leaving 10 bases between the germline ends. The CDR3 totals 15 residues. The CDR3 DNA reads as TGTGCCAGTAGTATACGACACCTCTCTAATGAAAAACTGTTTTTT. Encoded protein: CASSIRHLSNEKLFF.

The chain uses TRBV2 and TRBJ1-1; maybe TRBD1 (5 bases). CDR1 and CDR2 from the germline V gene are SNHLY and FYNNEI. The CDR3 runs to 13 residues. V was trimmed by 6 bases and J by 3 bases, leaving 11 bases between them. Here the CDR3 DNA reads TGTGCCAGCAGCCAGGGAGGGTACACTGAAGCTTTCTTT. Protein sequence: CASSQGGYTEAFF. Filled out from reference TRBV2 and TRBJ1-1, the complete variable domain reads EPEVTQTPSHQVTQMGQEVILRCVPISNHLYFYWYRQILGQKVEFLVSFYNNEISEKSEIFDDQFSVERPDGSNFTLKIRSTKLEDSAMYFCASSQGGYTEAFFGQGTRLTVV.

J is TRBJ1-4 and V is TRBV2; D possibly corresponds to TRBD1 (5 bases). Germline assignment: CDR1 SNHLY and CDR2 FYNNEI. The CDR3 is 15 amino acids. Between the trimmed V and J ends, which lost 8 bases and 1 base, there was a span of 14 bases. This CDR3 reads CASRSQGGTNEKLFF. In DNA, the CDR3 is TGTGCCAGCCGCTCTCAGGGTGGAACTAATGAAAAACTGTTTTTT.

The chain uses TRBV27 and TRBJ2-1; 9 bases agree with TRBD2. CDR1 and CDR2 (germline): MNHEY, SMNVEV (reference sequence). The CDR3 totals 18 residues. V shed 6 bases, J shed 0 bases, and the junction held 12 bases outside the gene matches. The CDR3 loop is CASRGSGRPASSYNEQFF. The CDR3, as DNA: TGTGCCAGCAGGGGTAGCGGGAGACCAGCGAGCTCCTACAATGAGCAGTTCTTC.

This chain connects TRBV5-1 to TRBJ2-3; D might be TRBD2 (5 bases). The germline CDR1 and CDR2 sequences are SGHRS and YFSETQ. V was shortened by 4 bases and J by 10 bases, with 13 bases between the two germline ends. This CDR3 contains 12 residues. CDR3 nucleotide sequence: TGCGCCAGCAGCCCGACCGGGATGGCGCAGTATTTT. Its protein product is CASSPTGMAQYF. Combining the CDR3 with reference TRBV5-1 and TRBJ2-3 gives the whole variable domain KAGVTQTPRYLIKTRGQQVTLSCSPISGHRSVSWYQQTPGQGLQFLFEYFSETQRNKGNFPGRFSGRQFSNSRSEMNVSTLELGDSALYLCASSPTGMAQYFGPGTRLTVL.

Concerning this clone: Other DNA sequences in this sample translate to the same CDR3. J is TRBJ2-7 and V is TRBV5-1, with TRBD1 matching over 7 bases. The CDR3 sequence is 14 residues long. V was pared by 4 bases and J by 0 bases, with 4 bases of the junction left unmatched. Germline CDR1 and CDR2: SGHRS and YFSETQ. The CDR3 sequence: CASSLRDSSYEQYF. As DNA, the CDR3 is TGCGCCAGCAGCCTCCGGGACAGCTCCTACGAGCAGTACTTC.

The CDR3, as DNA: TGTGCCAGCAGCTTCGTACGGAGGGGTTCTGGGGCCAACGTCCTGACTTTC. Its protein product is CASSFVRRGSGANVLTF. The J gene is TRBJ2-6, the V gene TRBV7-6, with a possible D match to TRBD2 (6 bases). V shed 3 bases and J shed 1 base, with 13 bases lying between them. CDR1 and CDR2 from the germline V gene are SGHVS and FNYEAQ. The CDR3 runs 17 residues.

The chain is built from TRBV28 and TRBJ2-7; perhaps TRBD2 as D (5 bases). This CDR3 has 14 residues. CDR1 and CDR2 from the germline V gene are MDHEN and SYDVKM. Trimming took 4 bases from V and 5 from J, leaving 15 bases between them. This chain's CDR3 is CASSSATRVHEQYF. DNA of the CDR3: TGTGCCAGCAGTTCGGCCACGAGGGTCCACGAGCAGTACTTC.

The chain recombines TRBV27 with TRBJ2-1, with D possibly being TRBD1 (6 bases). Trimming shortened V by 6 bases and J by 5 bases, and 17 bases separated the two germline ends. Germline lookup yields CDR1 MNHEY and CDR2 SMNVEV (reference sequence). This CDR3 region has 15 residues. The CDR3 spells CASRLQGGSNNEQFF. CDR3 bases: TGTGCCAGCAGGTTACAAGGGGGAAGCAACAATGAGCAGTTCTTC.

The chain employs TRBV16 and TRBJ1-1; perhaps TRBD1 as D (5 bases). Germline values: CDR1 KGHSY, CDR2 FQNENV. This CDR3 has 15 residues. V was cut by 0 bases and J by 1 base, with 9 bases left in between. The DNA for the CDR3 is TGTGCCAGCAGCCAATCCCTCAGGGAGAACACTGAAGCTTTCTTT. Protein: CASSQSLRENTEAFF. The full variable domain, with the rest looked up from reference TRBV16 and TRBJ1-1, is GEEVAQTPKHLVRGEGQKAKLYCAPIKGHSYVFWYQQVLKNEFKFLISFQNENVFDETGMPKERFSAKCLPNSPCSLEIQATKLEDSAVYFCASSQSLRENTEAFFGQGTRLTVV.

This chain connects TRBV27 to TRBJ2-1; 9 bases are shared with TRBD1. V was pared by 2 bases and J by 3 bases, with 5 bases of the junction left unmatched. The CDR3 extends over 16 amino acids. CDR1 is MNHEY, CDR2 SMNVEV, per germline (reference sequence). As DNA, the CDR3 is TGTGCCAGCAGTTTAAGGGGGACAGGGAACTACAATGAGCAGTTCTTC. It is translated as CASSLRGTGNYNEQFF.